The 19 T cell receptor beta chains below all came from one sample that was sequenced in a study of cytomegalovirus exposure and HLA in healthy donors. The PCR used 60 Vbeta and 13 Jbeta primers. Profiled with immunoSEQ multiplex PCR; TCRdb holds only in-frame clones, not every one. Here the sample spans more than 110,000 clones, about 71% being singletons. The sample consisted of PBMCs. The receptors originated from an older woman in good health and CMV-seropositive.

This clone was observed a handful of times. This sequence joins TRBV5-1 and TRBJ2-1; D is possibly TRBD2 (5 bases). The length of the CDR3 is 14 residues. CDR1 is SGHRS and CDR2 is YFSETQ in the germline V gene. Trimming took 3 bases from V and 0 from J, leaving 7 bases between them. The DNA of the CDR3 is TGCGCCAGCAGCTATACTAGCTCCTACAATGAGCAGTTCTTC. Translated, it gives CASSYTSSYNEQFF.

This chain uses TRBV29-1 with TRBJ2-5; 10 nucleotides align to TRBD2. Per germline, CDR1 SQVTM and CDR2 ANQGSEA. The CDR3 totals 15 residues. V shed 4 bases and J 8 bases; nucleotides not matched to a gene: 13. CDR3 residues: CSVVASGSELDTQYF. CDR3 DNA sequence: TGCAGCGTTGTCGCTAGCGGGAGCGAACTTGACACCCAGTACTTC.

This rearrangement joins TRBV28 to TRBJ2-2, with TRBD2 matching over 11 bases. Unmatched junction bases numbered 1, after V lost 9 bases and J lost 4 bases. Germline-derived CDR1 and CDR2 are MDHEN and SYDVKM. The CDR3 has 13 amino acids. The CDR3 region is CASGTSGTGELFF. The CDR3 coding sequence is TGTGCCAGTGGGACTAGCGGCACCGGGGAGCTGTTTTTT. Full variable domain (remainder filled in from reference TRBV28 and TRBJ2-2): DVKVTQSSRYLVKRTGEKVFLECVQDMDHENMFWYRQDPGLGLRLIYFSYDVKMKEKGDIPEGYSVSREKKERFSLILESASTNQTSMYLCASGTSGTGELFFGEGSRLTVL.

The chain has TRBV30 and TRBJ1-1; D not certain. Per germline, CDR1 GTSNPN and CDR2 SVGIG (reference sequence). Deletions cut 2 bases from V and 1 base from J, with 8 bases between. The CDR3 is 13 residues long. For the CDR3, the DNA is TGTGCCTGGAGTTACGGGAGGAACACTGAAGCTTTCTTT. This gives the protein CAWSYGRNTEAFF.

CDR3 sequence (DNA): TGTGCCAGCAGTGAATCCCGGGTAGCCAAAAACATTCAGTACTTC. Translated: CASSESRVAKNIQYF. This chain links TRBV2 with TRBJ2-4; no clear D gene. The V gene lost 2 bases and the J gene lost 0 bases, with 8 bases spanning the gap. The V gene's germline CDR1 is SNHLY and CDR2 FYNNEI. This CDR3 has 15 amino acids. Together with reference TRBV2 and TRBJ2-4, the CDR3 gives the full variable domain: EPEVTQTPSHQVTQMGQEVILRCVPISNHLYFYWYRQILGQKVEFLVSFYNNEISEKSEIFDDQFSVERPDGSNFTLKIRSTKLEDSAMYFCASSESRVAKNIQYFGAGTRLSVL.

The chain is built from TRBV9 and TRBJ2-3; 15 bases match TRBD2. V dropped 4 bases and J dropped 5; count of bases not matched to a gene: 5. The CDR3 is 16 residues long. The V gene's germline CDR1 is SGDLS and CDR2 YYNGEE. This chain's CDR3 is CASSPRTSGRGDTQYF. CDR3 DNA sequence: TGTGCCAGCAGCCCCCGGACTAGCGGGAGGGGAGATACGCAGTATTTT.

The chain is built from TRBV6-1 and TRBJ1-2; TRBD1 matches at 9 bases. There are 14 residues in the CDR3. CDR1 and CDR2 from the germline V gene are MNHNS and SASEGT. Germline trimming cut 4 bases from V and 4 bases from J; bases unmatched to any gene: 4. The CDR3 here is CASSAGTGIYGYTF. The CDR3 DNA reads as TGTGCCAGCAGTGCTGGGACAGGGATCTATGGCTACACCTTC.

The chain is built from TRBV19 and TRBJ2-3; 7 bases agree with TRBD1. V trimming: 4 bases; J trimming: 1 base; junction bases outside the gene matches: 14. Per germline, CDR1 LNHDA and CDR2 SQIVND (reference sequence). The CDR3 totals 18 residues. The CDR3 reads CASSRRTGPSKGTDTQYF. The CDR3 coding sequence is TGTGCCAGTAGTAGGAGGACAGGCCCCAGTAAGGGCACAGATACGCAGTATTTT.

V gene TRBV10-2 combines with J gene TRBJ1-2, with D possibly matching TRBD1 (6 bases). Germline V gene data show CDR1 as WSHSY and CDR2 as SAAADI. The CDR3 consists of 15 residues. V was trimmed by 8 bases and J by 4 bases, leaving 20 bases between them. CDR3 coding DNA: TGCGCCAGCCGGGACACGGGATTATTAGCCTATGGCTACACCTTC. Amino acid sequence: CASRDTGLLAYGYTF.

CDR3 in amino acids: CASSLARRGYGYTF. CDR3 bases: TGTGCCAGCAGTTTGGCCCGCAGGGGCTATGGCTACACCTTC. This sequence joins TRBV28 and TRBJ1-2; possibly TRBD1 for D (6 bases). V lost 3 bases, J lost 4 bases, and 12 bases lay in between. CDR3 length: 14 amino acids. Germline assignment: CDR1 MDHEN and CDR2 SYDVKM.

This rearrangement joins TRBV7-9 to TRBJ2-4; D possibly corresponds to TRBD2 (5 bases). Trimming removed 4 bases at V and 0 bases at J, with 13 bases between. The CDR3 contains 16 residues. CDR1 is SEHNR and CDR2 is FQNEAQ in the germline V gene (reference sequence). CDR3 nucleotide sequence: TGTGCCAGCAGCTCACCCCGGGATTTAGCCAAAAACATTCAGTACTTC. Amino acid sequence: CASSSPRDLAKNIQYF.

This chain joins TRBV4-1 and TRBJ1-1, with no clear D. Trimming cost V 0 bases and J 1 base, with 12 bases left between them. The CDR3 spans 16 residues. CDR1 MGHRA and CDR2 YSYEKL come from the germline V gene. The CDR3 spells CASSQDQVHKNTEAFF. The CDR3 region has the DNA TGCGCCAGCAGCCAAGATCAGGTCCACAAGAACACTGAAGCTTTCTTT.

The chain carries TRBV2 and TRBJ1-4, with D unresolved. The CDR3 spans 15 residues. V lost 8 bases and J lost 0, with 13 bases in between. Germline V gene lookup returns CDR1 SNHLY and CDR2 FYNNEI. The CDR3 sequence is CASGGSIATNEKLFF. The CDR3 region has the DNA TGTGCCAGCGGAGGGAGTATTGCAACTAATGAAAAACTGTTTTTT.

The chain combines TRBV7-9 with TRBJ1-1, with D uncertain. V lost 5 bases and J 1 base, leaving 8 bases between the germline ends. The CDR3 is 13 amino acids. The V gene's germline CDR1 is SEHNR and CDR2 FQNEAQ (reference sequence). Here the CDR3 reads CASSLDSNTEAFF. The CDR3 coding sequence is TGTGCCAGCAGCCTGGACTCGAACACTGAAGCTTTCTTT.

J is TRBJ2-5 and V is TRBV5-5, with 12 bases aligning to TRBD1. Germline assignment: CDR1 SGHKS and CDR2 YYEKEE (reference sequence). This CDR3 contains 15 residues. V was clipped by 3 bases and J by 4 bases; unmatched bases: 4. The CDR3 bases are TGTGCCAGCAGCTCCGGGACAGGGGGCTTAGAGACCCAGTACTTC. This encodes CASSSGTGGLETQYF.

This clone appeared a few times. This chain joins TRBV25-1 and TRBJ1-2, with no clear D. V lost 6 bases and J lost 1, with 9 bases in between. This CDR3 has 13 residues. Germline lookup yields CDR1 MGHDK and CDR2 SYGVNS. The CDR3 sequence is CASSLVNNYGYTF. For the CDR3, the DNA is TGTGCCAGCAGCCTCGTTAATAACTATGGCTACACCTTC.

This clone was picked up a small number of times. The chain joins TRBV4-1 to TRBJ2-3; 7 positions agree with TRBD1. The CDR3 sequence is 16 residues long. Germline loops: CDR1 MGHRA, CDR2 YSYEKL. The J segment lost 6 bases and the V segment lost 1 base, leaving 10 bases of the junction unmatched. The CDR3 reads CASSQVPGQWVDTQYF. CDR3 in DNA: TGCGCCAGCAGCCAAGTACCGGGACAGTGGGTGGATACGCAGTATTTT.

The CDR3 DNA sequence: TGCAGTGCTAGAGATCAGGGCGAAGCTTTCTTT. Amino acids: CSARDQGEAFF. The V gene is TRBV20-1, the J gene TRBJ1-1; tentatively, D is TRBD1 (5 bases). The CDR3 runs to 11 residues. Trimming cost V 0 bases and J 8 bases, with 7 bases left between them. The germline gives CDR1 DFQATT, CDR2 SNEGSKA (reference sequence).

The chain employs TRBV2 and TRBJ1-1, with 10 bases lining up with TRBD1. V was clipped by 6 bases and J by 3 bases; unmatched bases: 7. Germline V gene lookup returns CDR1 SNHLY and CDR2 FYNNEI. The CDR3 runs to 15 residues. The CDR3 here is CASSPGTGAYTEAFF. CDR3 nucleotide sequence: TGTGCCAGCAGCCCCGGGACAGGGGCCTACACTGAAGCTTTCTTT. The complete variable domain, with remaining parts taken from reference TRBV2 and TRBJ1-1, reads EPEVTQTPSHQVTQMGQEVILRCVPISNHLYFYWYRQILGQKVEFLVSFYNNEISEKSEIFDDQFSVERPDGSNFTLKIRSTKLEDSAMYFCASSPGTGAYTEAFFGQGTRLTVV.